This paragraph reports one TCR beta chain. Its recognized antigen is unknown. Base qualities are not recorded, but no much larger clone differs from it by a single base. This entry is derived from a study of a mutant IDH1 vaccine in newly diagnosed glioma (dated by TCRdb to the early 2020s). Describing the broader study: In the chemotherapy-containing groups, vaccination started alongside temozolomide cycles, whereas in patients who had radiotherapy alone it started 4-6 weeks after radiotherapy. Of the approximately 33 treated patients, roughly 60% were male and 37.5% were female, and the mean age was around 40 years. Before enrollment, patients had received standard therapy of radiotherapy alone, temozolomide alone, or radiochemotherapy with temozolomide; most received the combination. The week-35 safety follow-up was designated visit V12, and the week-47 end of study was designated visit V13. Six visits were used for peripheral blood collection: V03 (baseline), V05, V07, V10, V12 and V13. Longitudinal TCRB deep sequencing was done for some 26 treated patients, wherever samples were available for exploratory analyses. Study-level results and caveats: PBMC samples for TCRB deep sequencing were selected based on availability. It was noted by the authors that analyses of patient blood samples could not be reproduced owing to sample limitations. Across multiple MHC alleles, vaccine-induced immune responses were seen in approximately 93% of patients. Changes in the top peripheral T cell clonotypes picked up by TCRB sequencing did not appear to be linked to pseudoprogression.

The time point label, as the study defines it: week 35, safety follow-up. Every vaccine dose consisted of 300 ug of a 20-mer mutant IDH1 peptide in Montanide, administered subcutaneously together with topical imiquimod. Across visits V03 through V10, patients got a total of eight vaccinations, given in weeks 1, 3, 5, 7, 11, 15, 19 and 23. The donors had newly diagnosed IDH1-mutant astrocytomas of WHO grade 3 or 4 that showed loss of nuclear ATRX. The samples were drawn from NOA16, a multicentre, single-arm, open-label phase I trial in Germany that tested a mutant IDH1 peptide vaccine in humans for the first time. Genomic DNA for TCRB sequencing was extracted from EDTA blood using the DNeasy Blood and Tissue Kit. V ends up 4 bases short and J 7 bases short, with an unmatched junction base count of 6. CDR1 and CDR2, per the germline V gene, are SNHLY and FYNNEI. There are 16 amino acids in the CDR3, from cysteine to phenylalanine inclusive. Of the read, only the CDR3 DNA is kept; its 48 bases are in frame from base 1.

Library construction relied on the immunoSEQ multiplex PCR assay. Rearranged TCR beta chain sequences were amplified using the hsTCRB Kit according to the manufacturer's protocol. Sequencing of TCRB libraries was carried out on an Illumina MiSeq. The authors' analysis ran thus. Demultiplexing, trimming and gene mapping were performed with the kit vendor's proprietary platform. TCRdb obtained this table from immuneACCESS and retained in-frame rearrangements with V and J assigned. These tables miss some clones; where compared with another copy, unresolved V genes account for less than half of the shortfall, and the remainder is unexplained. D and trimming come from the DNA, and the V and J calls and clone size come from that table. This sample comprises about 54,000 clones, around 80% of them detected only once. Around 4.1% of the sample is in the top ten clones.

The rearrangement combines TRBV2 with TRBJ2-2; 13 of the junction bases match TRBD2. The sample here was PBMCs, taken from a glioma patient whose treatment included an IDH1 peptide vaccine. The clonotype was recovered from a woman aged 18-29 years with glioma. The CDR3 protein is CASSATSGGPGGELFF. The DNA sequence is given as TGTGCCAGCAGTGCGACTAGCGGGGGGCCCGGCGGGGAGCTGTTTTTT.